The text below deals with one T cell receptor beta chain. Its antigen is not known. PCR primers comprised 60 Vbeta and 13 Jbeta primers. Assay: immunoSEQ multiplex PCR; the TCRdb copy retains only in-frame clones and omits some. The sample totals tens of thousands of clones. The sample belongs to a study of cytomegalovirus exposure and HLA in healthy donors. Whole-study findings and limits: Researchers counted around 160 TCR beta chains as cytomegalovirus-associated. Among TCR beta chains of equal frequency, HLA-associated ones were more clonally expanded in a later analysis.

The sequence came from a female donor in good health and CMV-seropositive. Material for sequencing was PBMCs.

The CDR3 region is CATSRDGRVGGANTEAFF. The CDR3 DNA sequence: TGTGCCACCAGCAGAGATGGCAGGGTAGGGGGTGCGAACACTGAAGCTTTCTTT. The V gene is TRBV15, the J gene TRBJ1-1, with a weak D call TRBD1 (6 bases). Trimming pared 0 bases from V and 1 base from J, leaving 18 bases between. CDR3 length: 18 residues. Per the germline V gene, CDR1 is LNHNV and CDR2 is YYDKDF (reference sequence). The full variable domain, completed using reference TRBV15 and TRBJ1-1, is DAMVIQNPRYQVTQFGKPVTLSCSQTLNHNVMYWYQQKSSQAPKLLFHYYDKDFNNEADTPDNFQSRRPNTSFCFLDIRSPGLGDTAMYLCATSRDGRVGGANTEAFFGQGTRLTVV.